The clone carrying this T cell receptor beta chain occurred many times. Its matching antigen is unknown. There were no patients who had received any treatment before thyroid surgery. This entry is derived from a study of metastatic and nonmetastatic thyroid tumors. Study-wide context: Thyroid patients, malignant and benign, had repertoires compared across blood and tumor or nodule tissue.

This CDR3 spans 13 amino acids. V shed 5 bases and J 6 bases; nucleotides not matched to a gene: 7. Looked up from germline, CDR1 is SGHTA and CDR2 is FQGTGA. Study findings and constraints: It was reported that TCR beta diversity was significantly higher in malignant thyroid tumors than benign nodules, in blood and tumor.

Via MiXCR, TCRdb re-called the PCR reads. The sample holds about 27,000 clones, 16% seen once. The chain links TRBV7-3 to TRBJ2-7; 7 positions agree with TRBD2. What was sequenced was blood. The sequence was obtained from a male donor with papillary thyroid cancer or a benign thyroid nodule (not recorded which). Some clones in this sample may be carry-over from other donors' samples. Here the CDR3 reads CASSPWEGGEQYF. In DNA form, the CDR3 reads TGTGCCAGCAGCCCGTGGGAGGGTGGCGAGCAGTACTTC.